This T cell receptor beta chain was identified during a study of T cells in Graves' hyperthyroidism and ophthalmopathy. Trimming removed 5 bases from V and 4 bases from J; junction bases left unmatched: 12. Germline CDR1 SGHTA, CDR2 FQGTGA. The CDR3 runs to 16 residues. Researchers amplified the TCR beta CDR3 regions from RNA transcripts. The HTBI primer set drove a first-round RT-PCR of the TCR CDR3. TCRdb processed the multiplex PCR reads anew with MiXCR; each CDR3 protein has one entry. There are hundreds of thousands of distinct CDR3 sequences in the sample; 13% occur only once, and 9.2% lies in the top ten. There are many counts of this clonotype.

Sequenced material: blood. The sequence came from a woman aged 18-29 years with Graves' hyperthyroidism. The rearrangement uses TRBV7-3 and TRBJ2-7; 9 bases are shared with TRBD1. The CDR3 loop reads CASSPHSTGTGYEQYF. The CDR3 DNA is TGTGCCAGCAGCCCCCATTCCACCGGGACAGGGTACGAGCAGTACTTC.